These 11 T cell receptor beta chains share one sample of origin, sequenced in a study of OX40 agonist ivuxolimab in advanced cancers. Library construction relied on the immunoSEQ multiplex PCR assay. TCRdb's version of the immuneACCESS table is confined to in-frame rearrangements and falls short of the full clone set. An unresolved V gene accounts for under half of the shortfall where checked; the remainder is of unknown origin. For this sample the table gives almost 70,000 clones, of which 89% were detected only once. The ten biggest clones cover 4% of the sample. The sample was CD4+ or CD8+ T cells sorted from blood, taken in a trial of the OX40 agonist ivuxolimab. These receptors originate from an adult with an advanced solid tumor such as melanoma, head and neck, liver or kidney cancer.

This chain uses TRBV5-1 with TRBJ2-1; 9 bases are shared with TRBD2. CDR3 length equals 16 residues. CDR1 and CDR2 from the germline V gene are SGHRS and YFSETQ. With 4 bases clipped from V and 1 base from J, the junction kept 6 bases outside the gene matches. This CDR3 reads CASSLLAGVSYNEQFF. In DNA, the CDR3 is TGCGCCAGCAGCCTGTTAGCGGGAGTTTCCTACAATGAGCAGTTCTTC. Full variable domain (remainder filled in from reference TRBV5-1 and TRBJ2-1): KAGVTQTPRYLIKTRGQQVTLSCSPISGHRSVSWYQQTPGQGLQFLFEYFSETQRNKGNFPGRFSGRQFSNSRSEMNVSTLELGDSALYLCASSLLAGVSYNEQFFGPGTRLTVL.

This chain joins TRBV28 and TRBJ1-2; no firm D call. CDR1 and CDR2 from the germline V gene are MDHEN and SYDVKM. CDR3 length equals 13 residues. Trimming removed 2 bases from V and 2 bases from J, with 6 bases in between. The CDR3 sequence is CASSLLQNYGYTF. The CDR3 DNA follows: TGTGCCAGCAGTTTACTCCAGAACTATGGCTACACCTTC.

The chain joins TRBV30 to TRBJ1-2; 9 nucleotides align to TRBD1. From germline, CDR1 is GTSNPN and CDR2 SVGIG (reference sequence). V was clipped by 5 bases and J by 3 bases; unmatched bases: 4. This CDR3 has 13 amino acids. The CDR3 DNA reads as TGTGCCTGGGTGGGACAGGGTGACTATGGCTACACCTTC. This gives the protein CAWVGQGDYGYTF.

The chain links TRBV7-2 to TRBJ1-4; D gene unclear. Germline CDR1 and CDR2: SGHTA and FQGNSA. Trimming left V 4 bases short and J 8 bases short, with 20 bases between. The CDR3 runs 16 residues. Written as DNA, the CDR3 is TGTGCCAGCAGCTCAACGTACGAGGAGAGAAGGGAAAAACTGTTTTTT. It is translated as CASSSTYEERREKLFF.

Details on this clone: One end of the junction is discordant with germline, which a read error may explain. The rearrangement joins TRBV7-7 to TRBJ1-1, with a tentative D call TRBD1 (5 bases). Germline values: CDR1 SSHAT, CDR2 FNYEAQ (reference sequence). The CDR3 has 13 amino acids. The CDR3 DNA follows: TGTGCTAGCAGCGCGGGACCGAACACTGAAGCTTTCTTT. Its translation is CASSAGPNTEAFF.

The rearrangement uses TRBV21-1 and TRBJ2-5. The tail of the sequence fits TRBJ2-7 better, so the J call may be wrong. TRBV21-1 is flagged as a pseudogene. The CDR3 totals 15 residues. The CDR3, as DNA: TGTGCCAGAGACCGTCGGGCCTTGAGCTCCTACGAGCAGTACTTC. Translation: CARDRRALSSYEQYF.

About this clone itself: At the DNA level, this CDR3 is encoded by other sequences in the same sample as well. The chain recombines TRBV9 with TRBJ2-7; 9 bases line up with TRBD2. V gave up 0 bases and J gave up 1 base; unmatched junction bases: 5. The CDR3 is 16 residues long. Germline CDR1 and CDR2: SGDLS and YYNGEE. This chain's CDR3 is CASSVGRGGASYEQYF. In DNA form, the CDR3 reads TGTGCCAGCAGCGTAGGGCGGGGGGGGGCTTCCTACGAGCAGTACTTC.

V is TRBV29-1 and J is TRBJ2-2, with D possibly being TRBD2 (5 bases). The CDR3 consists of 15 residues. V lost 5 bases, J lost 0 bases, and 13 bases lay in between. Germline assignment: CDR1 SQVTM and CDR2 ANQGSEA. CDR3 in amino acids: CSVPVSGTNTGELFF. The DNA for the CDR3 is TGCAGCGTTCCCGTAAGCGGAACGAACACCGGGGAGCTGTTTTTT.

This chain uses TRBV18 with TRBJ1-5; no definite D call. The germline V and J ends were trimmed by 3 bases and 1 base, with 4 bases remaining between them. The CDR3 has 13 amino acids. Germline V gives CDR1 KGHSH, CDR2 LQKENI. CDR3 DNA sequence: TGTGCCAGCTCACCGGGCAGCAATCAGCCCCAGCATTTT. Translated: CASSPGSNQPQHF.

The J gene is TRBJ2-5, the V gene TRBV19, with D maybe TRBD1 (6 bases). Gene TRBJ2-7 matches the end of the DNA better, so the J call may be wrong. The CDR3 length is 14 residues. Germline CDR1 reads LNHDA; CDR2 reads SQIVND (reference sequence). CDR3 sequence: CASSIYRDTYEQYF. The CDR3 nucleotides are TGTGCCAGTAGTATTTACAGGGACACCTACGAGCAGTACTTC.

The chain joins TRBV28 to TRBJ1-2, with D perhaps matching TRBD1 (5 bases). V dropped 6 bases and J dropped 7 bases, with 21 bases sitting between them. CDR1 MDHEN and CDR2 SYDVKM come from the germline V gene. The CDR3 runs 15 residues. The CDR3 here is CASRTGTLVSSGYTF. DNA of the CDR3: TGTGCCAGCAGGACCGGGACCTTAGTATCGTCTGGCTACACCTTC.